This TCR beta chain was captured in a study of blood T cells in healthy people across ages. Points from the study as a whole: Unsorted PBMCs prevented conclusive naive versus antigen-experienced comparison. There were more naive CD4+ cells and higher diversity in long-lived donors than in aged donors.

This clonotype has only a few counts. As yet, its antigen is unknown. The CDR3 runs to 13 residues. The germline V and J ends were trimmed by 5 bases and 4 bases, with 14 bases remaining between them. The germline V gene has CDR1 DFQATT and CDR2 SNEGSKA (reference sequence). A second PCR of 7 to 11 cycles used a sample-barcoded 5' primer and a J-beta primer mix. A single record per CDR3 protein comes from TCRdb applying MiXCR to the 5' RACE reads. The profile shows hundreds of thousands of distinct CDR3 sequences, roughly three fifths of them singletons. The sequence was obtained from a man in his fifties or sixties in good health. The sequenced material came from blood. This chain joins TRBV20-1 and TRBJ2-5; no clear D gene. This CDR3 reads CSAPARLGETQYF. The CDR3 DNA follows: TGCAGTGCTCCCGCCCGCCTCGGAGAGACCCAGTACTTC.